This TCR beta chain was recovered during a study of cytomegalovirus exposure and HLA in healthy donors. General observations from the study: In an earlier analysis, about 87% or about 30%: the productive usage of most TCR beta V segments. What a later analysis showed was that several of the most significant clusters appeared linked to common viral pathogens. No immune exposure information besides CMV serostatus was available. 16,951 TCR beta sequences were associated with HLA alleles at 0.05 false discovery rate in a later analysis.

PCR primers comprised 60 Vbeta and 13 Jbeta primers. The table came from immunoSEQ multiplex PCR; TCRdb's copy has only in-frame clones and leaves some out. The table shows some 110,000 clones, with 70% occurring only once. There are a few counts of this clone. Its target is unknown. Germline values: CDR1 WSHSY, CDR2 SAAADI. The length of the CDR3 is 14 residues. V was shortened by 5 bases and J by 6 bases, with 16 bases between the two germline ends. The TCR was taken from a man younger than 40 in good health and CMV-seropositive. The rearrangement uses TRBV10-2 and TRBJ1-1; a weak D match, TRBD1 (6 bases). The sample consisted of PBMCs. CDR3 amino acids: CASSPGQRIPEAFF. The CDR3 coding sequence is TGCGCCAGCAGTCCCGGACAGAGGATCCCTGAAGCTTTCTTT.